This paragraph covers one TCR beta chain sequence. As yet, its antigen is unknown. The sequenced fragment ends 3 residues before the CDR3 boundary, so the rest is inferred from the germline J gene. Produced via immunoSEQ multiplex PCR; TCRdb's table is partial and in-frame only. Its table lists roughly 30,000 clones. The source of the sample is a study of T cells in women clearing cervical HPV infection. Study-level findings and limits: Controls had more TRBV6-7 (approximately 0.15%) than cases (around 0.11%). Richness differences could reflect unmeasured T-cell content per sample.

The CDR3 spans 12 residues. V was trimmed by 3 bases and J by 6 bases, leaving 8 bases between them. Germline CDR1 reads SGHAT; CDR2 reads FQNNGV. This clonotype was sampled from a woman aged 18 to 75 with a cervical HPV16 infection that either progressed to CIN3+ or cleared (not recorded which). Material: blood buffy coat. The chain is built from TRBV11-2 and TRBJ1-2, with D possibly TRBD1 on 6 matching bases. The sequenced CDR3 bases are TGTGCCAGCAGCTTCGCAGGGGATGGC. Its protein is CASSFAGDG. The full CDR3 protein is CASSFAGDGYTF.